These T cell receptor beta chains were read from a single sample in a study of CD8 T cells in ankylosing spondylitis. TCRdb itself ran the 5' RACE reads through MiXCR, one entry per CDR3 protein. The sample lists about 540,000 distinct CDR3 sequences, more than 9.5% seen once, with 6.8% in the top ten. Sequenced: blood, either unsorted or a sorted T cell fraction (not recorded which). These TCRs come from a male donor with ankylosing spondylitis. CDR3s include the opening cysteine and the closing phenylalanine or tryptophan. The order of the fields is clone size, J gene, V gene, D gene, CDR3 DNA, CDR3 protein. D genes are given only for firm matches. Rows may omit the clone size; those that give it use once, few, many or a size class.

>NA|TRBJ2-6|TRBV10-2|NA
TGCGCCAGCGCTAGTGGGGGGGCGGTTGGGGCCAACGTCCTGACTTTC
CASASGGAVGANVLTF
>NA|TRBJ2-7|TRBV11-2|TRBD2
TGTGCCAGCAGCCTAGGGACTAGCGGGTACTACGAGCAGTACTTC
CASSLGTSGYYEQYF
>many|TRBJ2-5|TRBV20-1|NA
TGCAGTGCCACCGACTGGGACCAAGAGACCCAGTACTTC
CSATDWDQETQYF
>few|TRBJ2-1|TRBV30|TRBD2
TGTGCCTGGAGAATGACTAGCGGGATTTACAATGAGCAGTTCTTC
CAWRMTSGIYNEQFF
>NA|TRBJ2-1|TRBV7-2|TRBD2
TGTGCCAGCAGCTTAGCCGGGACTAGCGGAAGCTCCTACAATGAGCAGTTCTTC
CASSLAGTSGSSYNEQFF
>many|TRBJ2-3|TRBV5-1|NA
TGCGCCAGCATGAGGGGAGGAAGCACAGATACGCAGTATTTT
CASMRGGSTDTQYF
>few|TRBJ1-1|TRBV28|NA
TGTGCCAGCAGTGAAACAGGAAGGGAGGAAGCTTTCTTT
CASSETGREEAFF
>NA|TRBJ1-5|TRBV12-3/TRBV12-4|NA
TGTGCCAGCAGGGGGGTACTCGGGCCCCAGCATTTT
CASRGVLGPQHF
>many|TRBJ1-5|TRBV4-1|NA
TGCGCCAGCAGCCATCATCGTAGCAATCAGCCCCAGCATTTT
CASSHHRSNQPQHF
>few|TRBJ2-1|TRBV3-1|NA
TGTGCCAGCAGCCAGCGCGAAAGTGGCAATGAGCAGTTCTTC
CASSQRESGNEQFF
>NA|TRBJ2-5|TRBV6-1|NA
TGTGCCAGCAGCCAGGACAGTCAAGAGACCCAGTACTTC
CASSQDSQETQYF